The 16 T cell receptor beta chains presented below share a single source sample, sequenced in a study of shared clonotypes between healthy human individuals. Only in-frame clones appear in the TCRdb table, and some are missing; sequencing was by immunoSEQ multiplex PCR. Here the sample spans under 2,500,000 clones, approximately 94% being singletons. Source material: naive CD4+ T cells sorted from blood. Described subset: CD45RA+ positively selected. Every receptor here comes from a man aged 18 to 30 in good health.

This chain joins TRBV4-2 and TRBJ2-2; D not certain. Trimming cost V 1 base and J 0 bases, with 9 bases left between them. CDR1 LGHNA and CDR2 YNFKEQ come from the germline V gene. The CDR3 length is 16 residues. The CDR3: CASSQALSANTGELFF. CDR3 nucleotides: TGTGCCAGCAGCCAAGCTCTAAGCGCGAACACCGGGGAGCTGTTTTTT.

This clone was counted once. The CDR3, as DNA: TGTGCAAGTCGCATGGGGACTAGCGGCTCCTACGAGCAGTACTTC. It encodes CASRMGTSGSYEQYF. The chain links TRBV12-2 to TRBJ2-7; no check of the table's D call, TRBD2, against the DNA was made. TRBV12-2 is labeled a pseudogene. The CDR3 runs to 15 residues.

J is TRBJ1-2 and V is TRBV2; 7 bases fit TRBD1. Looked up from germline, CDR1 is SNHLY and CDR2 is FYNNEI. Trimming took 4 bases from V and 0 from J; bases not matched to a gene: 8. The CDR3 contains 16 residues. The CDR3 protein is CASSGAQGVANYGYTF. CDR3 bases: TGTGCCAGCAGTGGAGCTCAGGGGGTAGCTAACTATGGCTACACCTTC.

The chain carries TRBV11-3 and TRBJ2-3; 9 nucleotides align to TRBD2. The CDR3 consists of 16 residues. The junction had 7 bases not matched to a gene; V was cut back by 3 bases and J by 3 bases. Looked up from germline, CDR1 is SGHNT and CDR2 is YENEEA. The CDR3 reads CASSFDSGGRTDTQYF. For the CDR3, the DNA is TGTGCCAGCAGCTTTGACAGCGGGGGGCGGACAGATACGCAGTATTTT.

The chain uses TRBV2 and TRBJ2-7, with 8 bases identical to TRBD1. Germline-derived CDR1 and CDR2 are SNHLY and FYNNEI. This CDR3 spans 13 amino acids. Losses at the gene ends were 3 bases for V and 5 bases for J; bases not matched to a gene: 3. Here the CDR3 DNA reads TGTGCCAGCAGTGAGACAGGGGAGGACGAGCAGTACTTC. It specifies CASSETGEDEQYF. The full variable domain, in which reference TRBV2 and TRBJ2-7 provide the parts outside the CDR3, is EPEVTQTPSHQVTQMGQEVILRCVPISNHLYFYWYRQILGQKVEFLVSFYNNEISEKSEIFDDQFSVERPDGSNFTLKIRSTKLEDSAMYFCASSETGEDEQYFGPGTRLTVT.

This chain connects TRBV2 to TRBJ2-7, with unresolved D. Per the germline V gene, CDR1 is SNHLY and CDR2 is FYNNEI. The CDR3 is made up of 15 amino acids. V was clipped by 4 bases and J by 7 bases, with 20 bases between them. The CDR3 sequence is CASSGKSRSAGEQYF. The CDR3 bases are TGTGCCAGCAGTGGGAAGAGCAGGAGTGCAGGAGAGCAGTACTTC.

This clone was seen only once. The chain links TRBV4-1 to TRBJ2-1; D perhaps matches TRBD2 (6 bases). The CDR3 consists of 16 residues. Trimming removed 0 bases from V and 1 base from J, with 10 bases in between. From germline, CDR1 is MGHRA and CDR2 YSYEKL. For the CDR3, the DNA is TGCGCCAGCAGCCAAGAATTAGCGGTGTCCTACAATGAGCAGTTCTTC. Amino acids: CASSQELAVSYNEQFF.

A remark on this clone: Distinct nucleotide sequences in the sample also encode this CDR3. The V gene is TRBV7-6, the J gene TRBJ1-4; no firm D call. V was shortened by 5 bases and J by 0 bases, with 7 bases between the two germline ends. The CDR3 runs to 14 residues. Looked up from germline, CDR1 is SGHVS and CDR2 is FNYEAQ. For the CDR3, the DNA is TGTGCCAGCAGCCTCGGGGCAACTAATGAAAAACTGTTTTTT. Amino acids: CASSLGATNEKLFF.

The chain links TRBV6-1 to TRBJ1-2; 7 bases agree with TRBD1. The CDR3 runs to 14 residues. V gave up 1 base and J gave up 7 bases; unmatched junction bases: 6. The V gene's germline CDR1 is MNHNS and CDR2 SASEGT. In DNA form, the CDR3 reads TGTGCCAGCAGTGAAGAATGGACAGGAAGTGGCTACACCTTC. This translates into CASSEEWTGSGYTF.

The CDR3 sequence: CASSPRVGASYEQYF. CDR3 sequence (DNA): TGTGCCAGCTCACCTCGGGTAGGCGCTTCCTACGAGCAGTACTTC. The chain employs TRBV18 and TRBJ2-7; D remains ambiguous. With 3 bases removed from V and 1 base from J, the gap between germline ends came to 13 bases. The CDR3 length is 15 residues. The germline gives CDR1 KGHSH, CDR2 LQKENI.

Concerning this clone itself: Relative to the germline gene, one junction end is altered; a read error may explain this. The J gene is TRBJ2-4, the V gene TRBV5-1; 10 bases are shared with TRBD2. Germline values: CDR1 SGHRS, CDR2 YFSETQ. There are 11 residues in the CDR3. This CDR3 reads CARSAGGSEFF. The CDR3 DNA follows: TGCGCCAGATCAGCGGGAGGGTCCGAATTTTTC.

The chain links TRBV7-9 to TRBJ1-3; D remains unclear. Deletions cut 8 bases from V and 0 bases from J, with 8 bases between. The CDR3 loop spans 13 amino acids. Germline CDR1 and CDR2: SEHNR and FQNEAQ (reference sequence). CDR3 loop: CASVSDSGNTIYF. Written as DNA, the CDR3 is TGTGCCAGCGTCAGTGACTCTGGAAACACCATATATTTT.

Note on this clone: Distinct nucleotide sequences in the sample also encode this CDR3. V gene TRBV28 combines with J gene TRBJ1-4; TRBD1 might be the D (5 bases). The V end was cut by 2 bases, the J end by 1 base, with 11 bases between. This CDR3 spans 16 amino acids. CDR1 and CDR2 (germline): MDHEN, SYDVKM. CDR3 region: CASSLAGAGTNEKLFF. CDR3 DNA: TGTGCCAGCAGTTTAGCTGGGGCGGGAACTAATGAAAAACTGTTTTTT.

The rearrangement uses TRBV28 and TRBJ2-1; the D is unclear. The CDR3 is 12 amino acids. Germline V lookup: CDR1 MDHEN, CDR2 SYDVKM. The ends were cut back, 3 bases at V and 7 bases at J, with 7 bases in the middle. CDR3 nucleotide sequence: TGTGCCAGCAGTTTTATGTCGAATGAGCAGTTCTTC. Its protein product is CASSFMSNEQFF. The whole variable domain, remainder taken from reference TRBV28 and TRBJ2-1, is DVKVTQSSRYLVKRTGEKVFLECVQDMDHENMFWYRQDPGLGLRLIYFSYDVKMKEKGDIPEGYSVSREKKERFSLILESASTNQTSMYLCASSFMSNEQFFGPGTRLTVL.

DNA for the CDR3: TGTGCCAGCTCAGGGTCTACCTACGAGCAGTACTTC. It encodes CASSGSTYEQYF. J is TRBJ2-7 and V is TRBV18; D gene ambiguous. Trimming took off 5 bases at V and 2 bases at J, with 7 bases between the two ends. CDR3 length: 12 residues. CDR1 is KGHSH and CDR2 is LQKENI in the germline V gene. Looking up the rest from reference TRBV18 and TRBJ2-7 gives the full variable domain: NAGVMQNPRHLVRRRGQEARLRCSPMKGHSHVYWYRQLPEEGLKFMVYLQKENIIDESGMPKERFSAEFPKEGPSILRIQQVVRGDSAAYFCASSGSTYEQYFGPGTRLTVT.

J is TRBJ1-4 and V is TRBV9; D remains ambiguous. The germline V gene encodes CDR1 SGDLS and CDR2 YYNGEE. The CDR3 has 14 amino acids. V was pared by 3 bases and J by 1 base, with 7 bases between. CDR3 coding DNA: TGTGCCAGCAGCGCTCTAGGAACTAATGAAAAACTGTTTTTT. Protein: CASSALGTNEKLFF.